This T cell receptor beta chain was recovered during a study of graft-versus-host responses after intestinal transplantation. At the level of the study: Multivisceral, liver-intestinal, or isolated intestinal grafts were transplanted into recipients. Anti-thymocyte globulin served as induction for all recipients, who then took tacrolimus and steroids for about 3 years.

Germline CDR1 is ENHRY and CDR2 is SYGVKD. The length of the CDR3 is 15 residues. The junction had 3 bases not matched to a gene; V was cut back by 6 bases and J by 1 base. TCRdb's table, derived via immunoSEQ multiplex PCR, lists solely in-frame clones and lacks some. The table includes 80,000 to 100,000 clones, roughly 91% detected once. Notes on the study in general: Patients who carried graft-donor T cell macrochimerism also had high graft-versus-host to host-versus-graft clonal ratios in their allografts. Early after transplant, HvG clones declined as circulating GvH clones peaked.

In regard to this clone: As yet, its antigen is unknown.

The sample was unstimulated CD4+ T cells sorted from spleen or lymph node cells, taken before transplant. The receptor was derived from a human donor who was the organ donor for an intestinal transplant. V gene TRBV10-3 combines with J gene TRBJ1-6; TRBD1 matches at 7 bases. The CDR3 sequence: CAIRTGFSYNSPLHF. CDR3 sequence (DNA): TGTGCCATCAGGACAGGGTTTTCCTATAATTCACCCCTCCACTTT.